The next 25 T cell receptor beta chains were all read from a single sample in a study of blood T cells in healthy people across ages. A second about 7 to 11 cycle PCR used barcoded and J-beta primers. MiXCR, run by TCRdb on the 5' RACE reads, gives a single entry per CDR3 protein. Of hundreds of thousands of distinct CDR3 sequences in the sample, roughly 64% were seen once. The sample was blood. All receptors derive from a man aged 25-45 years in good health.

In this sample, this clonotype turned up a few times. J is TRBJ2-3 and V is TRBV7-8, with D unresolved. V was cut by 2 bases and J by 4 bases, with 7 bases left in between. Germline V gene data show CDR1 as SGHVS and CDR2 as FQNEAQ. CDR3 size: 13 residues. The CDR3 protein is CASSLYEPDTQYF. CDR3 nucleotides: TGTGCCAGCAGCTTATACGAACCAGATACGCAGTATTTT.

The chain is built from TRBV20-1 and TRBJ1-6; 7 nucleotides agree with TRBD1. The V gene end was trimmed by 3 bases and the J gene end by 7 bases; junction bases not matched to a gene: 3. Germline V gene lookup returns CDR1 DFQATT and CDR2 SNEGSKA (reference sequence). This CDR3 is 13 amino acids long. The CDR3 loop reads CSARTDRNSPLHF. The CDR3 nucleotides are TGCAGTGCTAGGACGGACAGGAATTCACCCCTCCACTTT.

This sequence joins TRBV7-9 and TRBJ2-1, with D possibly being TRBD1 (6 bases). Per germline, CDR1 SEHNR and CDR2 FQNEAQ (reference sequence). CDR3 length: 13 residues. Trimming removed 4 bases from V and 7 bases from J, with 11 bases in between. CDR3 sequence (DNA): TGTGCCAGCAGCTCGAACAGGGAGAATGAGCAGTTCTTC. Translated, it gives CASSSNRENEQFF.

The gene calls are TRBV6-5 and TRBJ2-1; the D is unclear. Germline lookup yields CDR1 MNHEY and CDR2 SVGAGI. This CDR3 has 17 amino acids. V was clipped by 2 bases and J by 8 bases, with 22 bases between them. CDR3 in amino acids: CASSYTLPPIGVDEQFF. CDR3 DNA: TGTGCCAGCAGTTACACCCTGCCCCCGATAGGCGTAGATGAGCAGTTCTTC.

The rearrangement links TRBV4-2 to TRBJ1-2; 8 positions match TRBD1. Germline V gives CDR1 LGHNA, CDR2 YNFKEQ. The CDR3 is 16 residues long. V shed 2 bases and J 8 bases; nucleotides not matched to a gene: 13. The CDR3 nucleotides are TGTGCCAGCAGCCAAACCGACAGGGGTGGGATCCAAGGCTACACCTTC. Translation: CASSQTDRGGIQGYTF.

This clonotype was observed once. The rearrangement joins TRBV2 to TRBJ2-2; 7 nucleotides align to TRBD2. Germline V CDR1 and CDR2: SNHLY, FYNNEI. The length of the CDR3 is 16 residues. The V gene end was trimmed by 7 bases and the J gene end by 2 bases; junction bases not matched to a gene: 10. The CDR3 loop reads CASTRSSGINTGELFF. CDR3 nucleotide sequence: TGTGCCAGCACAAGGTCCAGCGGGATCAACACCGGGGAGCTGTTTTTT.

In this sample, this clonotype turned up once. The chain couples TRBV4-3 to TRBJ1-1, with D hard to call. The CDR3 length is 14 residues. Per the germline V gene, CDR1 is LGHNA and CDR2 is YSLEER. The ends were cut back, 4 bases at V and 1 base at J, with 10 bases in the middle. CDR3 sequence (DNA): TGCGCCAGCAGCCCGGGAGACGGGAACACTGAAGCTTTCTTT. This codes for CASSPGDGNTEAFF.

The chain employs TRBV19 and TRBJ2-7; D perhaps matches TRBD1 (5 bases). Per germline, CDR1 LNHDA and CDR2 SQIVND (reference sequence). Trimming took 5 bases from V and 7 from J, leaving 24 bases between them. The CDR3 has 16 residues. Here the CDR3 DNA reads TGTGCCAGTAGTGTTCCGACAGCCCTCTCCTACAATGAGCAGTACTTC. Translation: CASSVPTALSYNEQYF. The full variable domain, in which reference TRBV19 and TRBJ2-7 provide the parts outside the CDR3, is DGGITQSPKYLFRKEGQNVTLSCEQNLNHDAMYWYRQDPGQGLRLIYYSQIVNDFQKGDIAEGYSVSREKKESFPLTVTSAQKNPTAFYLCASSVPTALSYNEQYFGPGTRLTVT.

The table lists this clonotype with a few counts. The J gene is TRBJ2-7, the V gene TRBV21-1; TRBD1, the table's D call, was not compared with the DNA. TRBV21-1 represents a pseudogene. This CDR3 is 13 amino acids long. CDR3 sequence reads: CASSSGAIYEQYF. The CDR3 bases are TGTGCCAGCAGCTCAGGGGCCATCTACGAGCAGTACTTC.

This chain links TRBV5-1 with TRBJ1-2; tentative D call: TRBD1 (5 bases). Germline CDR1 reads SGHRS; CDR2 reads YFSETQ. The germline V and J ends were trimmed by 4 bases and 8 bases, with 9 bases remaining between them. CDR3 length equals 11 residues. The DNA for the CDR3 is TGCGCCAGCAGCGATGGGGCGGGCTACACCTTC. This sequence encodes CASSDGAGYTF.

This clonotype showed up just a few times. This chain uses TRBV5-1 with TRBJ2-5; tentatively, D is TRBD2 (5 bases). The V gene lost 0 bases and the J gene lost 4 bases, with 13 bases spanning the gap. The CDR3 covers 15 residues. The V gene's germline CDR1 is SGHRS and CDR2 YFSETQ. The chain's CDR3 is CASSLGLPAGETQYF. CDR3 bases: TGCGCCAGCAGCTTGGGACTCCCTGCGGGAGAGACCCAGTACTTC.

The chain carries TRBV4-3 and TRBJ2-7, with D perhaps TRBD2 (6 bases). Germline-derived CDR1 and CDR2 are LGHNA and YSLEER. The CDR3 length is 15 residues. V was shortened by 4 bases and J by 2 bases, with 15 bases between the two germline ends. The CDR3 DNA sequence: TGCGCCAGCAGCCCGGGAAGTAGCGGTACCTACGAGCAGTACTTC. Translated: CASSPGSSGTYEQYF.

The CDR3 DNA sequence: TGCAGCGTGAGGACCGGGGGCGTGCCTGAAGCTTTCTTT. Encoded protein: CSVRTGGVPEAFF. J is TRBJ1-1 and V is TRBV29-1, with D possibly matching TRBD1 (6 bases). Trimming took 6 bases from V and 6 from J, leaving 17 bases between them. Germline-derived CDR1 and CDR2 are SQVTM and ANQGSEA. This CDR3 has 13 residues.

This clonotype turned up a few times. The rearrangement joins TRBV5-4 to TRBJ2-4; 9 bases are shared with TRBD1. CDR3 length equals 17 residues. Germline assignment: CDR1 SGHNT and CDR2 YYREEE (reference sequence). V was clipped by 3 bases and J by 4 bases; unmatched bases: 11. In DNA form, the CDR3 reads TGTGCCAGCAGCTCGCAGGTTCCGGGACAGGGTAAAAACATTCAGTACTTC. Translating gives CASSSQVPGQGKNIQYF. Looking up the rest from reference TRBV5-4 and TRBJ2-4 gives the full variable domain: ETGVTQSPTHLIKTRGQQVTLRCSSQSGHNTVSWYQQALGQGPQFIFQYYREEENGRGNFPPRFSGLQFPNYSSELNVNALELDDSALYLCASSSQVPGQGKNIQYFGAGTRLSVL.

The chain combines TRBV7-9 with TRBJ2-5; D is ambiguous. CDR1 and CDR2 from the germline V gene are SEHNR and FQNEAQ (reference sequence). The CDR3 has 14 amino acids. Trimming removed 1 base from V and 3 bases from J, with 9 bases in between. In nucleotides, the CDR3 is TGTGCCAGCAGCTTAGATGACGGTGAAGAGACCCAGTACTTC. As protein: CASSLDDGEETQYF.

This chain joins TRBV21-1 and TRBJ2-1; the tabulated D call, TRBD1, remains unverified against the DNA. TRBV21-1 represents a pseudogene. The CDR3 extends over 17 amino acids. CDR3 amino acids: CASSKAQAREPYNEQFF. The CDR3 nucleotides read TGTGCCAGCAGCAAAGCACAGGCTAGAGAACCATACAATGAGCAGTTCTTC.

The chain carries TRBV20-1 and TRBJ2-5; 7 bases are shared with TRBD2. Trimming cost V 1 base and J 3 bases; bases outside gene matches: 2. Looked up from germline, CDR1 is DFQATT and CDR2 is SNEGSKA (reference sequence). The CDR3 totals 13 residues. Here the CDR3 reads CSARVGGEETQYF. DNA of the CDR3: TGCAGTGCTAGAGTGGGAGGGGAAGAGACCCAGTACTTC.

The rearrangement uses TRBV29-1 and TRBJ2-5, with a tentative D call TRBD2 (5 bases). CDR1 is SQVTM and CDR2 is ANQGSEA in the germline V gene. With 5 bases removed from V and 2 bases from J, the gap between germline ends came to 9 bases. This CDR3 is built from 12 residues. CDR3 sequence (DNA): TGCAGCGTTCGCCGGGAACAAGAGACCCAGTACTTC. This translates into CSVRREQETQYF.

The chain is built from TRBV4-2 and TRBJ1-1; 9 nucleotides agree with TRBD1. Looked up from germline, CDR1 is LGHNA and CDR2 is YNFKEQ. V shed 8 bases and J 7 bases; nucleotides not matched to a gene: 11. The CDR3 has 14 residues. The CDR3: CASRRGQGIFEAFF. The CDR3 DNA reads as TGTGCCAGCCGCCGGGGACAGGGCATTTTTGAAGCTTTCTTT.

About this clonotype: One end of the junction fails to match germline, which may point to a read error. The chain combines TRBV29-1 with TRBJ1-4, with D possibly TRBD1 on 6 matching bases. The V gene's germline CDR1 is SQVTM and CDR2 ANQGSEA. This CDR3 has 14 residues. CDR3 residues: CSVQDDRSPGKLFF. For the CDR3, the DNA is TGCAGCGTTCAAGATGACAGGTCTCCAGGGAAACTGTTTTTT.

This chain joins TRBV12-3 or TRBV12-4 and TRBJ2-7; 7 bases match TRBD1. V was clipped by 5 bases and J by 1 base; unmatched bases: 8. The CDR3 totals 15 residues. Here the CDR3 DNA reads TGTGCCAGCAGTACAAGAAGGGACAGTTCCTACGAGCAGTACTTC. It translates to CASSTRRDSSYEQYF.

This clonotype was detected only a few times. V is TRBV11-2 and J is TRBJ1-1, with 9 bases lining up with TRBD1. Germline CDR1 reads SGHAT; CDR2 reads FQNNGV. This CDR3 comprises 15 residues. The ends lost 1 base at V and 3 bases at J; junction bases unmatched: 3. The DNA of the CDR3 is TGTGCCAGCAGCTTAGCGGGACAGGGTTACACTGAAGCTTTCTTT. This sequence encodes CASSLAGQGYTEAFF.

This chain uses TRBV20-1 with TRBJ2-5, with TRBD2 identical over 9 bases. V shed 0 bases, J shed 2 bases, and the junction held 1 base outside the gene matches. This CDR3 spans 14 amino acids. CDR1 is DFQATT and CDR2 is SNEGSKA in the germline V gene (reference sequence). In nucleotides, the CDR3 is TGCAGTGCTAGAGAGGGACTAGCTCAAGAGACCCAGTACTTC. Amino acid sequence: CSAREGLAQETQYF.

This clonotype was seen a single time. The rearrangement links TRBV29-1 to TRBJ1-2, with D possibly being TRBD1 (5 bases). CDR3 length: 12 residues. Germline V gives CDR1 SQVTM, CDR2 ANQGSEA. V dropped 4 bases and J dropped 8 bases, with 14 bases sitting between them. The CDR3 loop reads CSVGGEGRGYTF. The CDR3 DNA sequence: TGCAGCGTTGGGGGGGAGGGGCGAGGCTACACCTTC.

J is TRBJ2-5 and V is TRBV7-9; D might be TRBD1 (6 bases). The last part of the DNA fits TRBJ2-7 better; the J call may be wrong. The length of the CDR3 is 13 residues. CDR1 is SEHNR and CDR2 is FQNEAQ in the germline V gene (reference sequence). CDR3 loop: CASSLDSGDEQYF. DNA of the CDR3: TGTGCCAGCAGCCTAGATTCAGGGGACGAGCAGTACTTC.